This paragraph covers one T cell receptor (beta chain) sequence. The specificity of this receptor is unknown. The junction and the germline gene differ at one end; a read error may be behind it. Ophthalmopathy patients had moderately to severely active disease, with a Clinical Activity Score of 3 or more, a NOSPECS grade of 4 or more, and a disease duration of less than 3 months. The study excluded patients with uncontrolled infections, other autoimmune diseases, pregnancy or lactation. Diagnoses relied on clinical symptoms, serum thyroxine and TRAb, thyroid ultrasound and orbital computed tomography. PBMCs were isolated from 10 ml of fresh peripheral blood by Ficoll-Paque density gradient centrifugation. Total RNA was extracted with Trizol reagent, and quality was checked on an Agilent 2100 Bioanalyzer. The data are from a study of T cells in Graves' hyperthyroidism and ophthalmopathy (dated by TCRdb to about 2019). Background for the entire study: Peripheral blood was collected at initial diagnosis, before any treatment. A discovery cohort of about a hundred patients, approximately 45 with Graves' ophthalmopathy and approximately 57 with stable Graves' hyperthyroidism, was used to find distinguishing TCR V-J signatures. Prospective prediction of ophthalmopathy was tested in an independent validation cohort consisting of fewer than 20 hyperthyroidism patients and more than 15 patients who later progressed to ophthalmopathy. The 100 or so discovery patients were randomly split 7:3 into training and test sets. In addition, the study compared T-cell repertoires in thyroid tissue and in blood from about 6 Graves' hyperthyroidism patients. Following sampling, methimazole starting at 30 mg daily was given to hyperthyroidism patients, and high-dose intravenous methylprednisolone was given to ophthalmopathy patients. The paper reports TCR Vbeta CDR3 sequencing of roughly 140 peripheral blood samples: around 45 ophthalmopathy, about 75 hyperthyroidism and 17 progressor patients.

TCR beta CDR3 regions were amplified from RNA transcripts. For the first round of RT-PCR on the TCR CDR3, the HTBI primer set was used together with the Qiagen OneStep RT-PCR kit. Libraries were constructed in a second round of multiplex PCR, after which size selection and purification were performed. Libraries were sequenced paired-end with 100 bp reads on an Illumina HiSeq2000. The authors' pipeline ran thus. Raw data were processed with SOAPnuke, discarding reads with adapters, uncalled bases, mean Phred below 15, or no exact constant-primer or identifier match. High-quality paired reads were merged with COPE v1.2.5, and unique nucleotide sequences were defined as clonotypes. MiTCR v1.1 was used to align clonotypes to the IMGT TRBV, TRBD and TRBJ reference segments. Analysis was restricted to V-J combinations with a frequency above 0.0001, which covered roughly 99% of repertoires. The TCS score was defined as F50 (clonal expansion) divided by E x V (chaos), with BLOSUM62-based TCRdist calculated between CDR3 peptides within each V-J. Welch's t-statistics and random forest reduced some 510 V-J features to about 13, which were used in a naive Bayes classifier (R e1071). TCRdb trimmed public reads at Q25 via fastp, called clones via MiXCR and kept in-frame beta chains. CDR3 protein sequences are deduplicated, and each keeps its most common genes and DNA. The V and J calls here are based on TCRdb, not the publication. The sample table lists fewer than 400,000 distinct CDR3 sequences, about 14% of them with a count of one. The ten largest clones take up over 25% of the sample.

From its cysteine to its phenylalanine, the CDR3 spans 17 amino acids. The sequence is cut down to CDR3 DNA, 51 bases in frame from base 1. Sequences SEHNR (CDR1) and FQNEAQ (CDR2) are obtained from the germline V gene (reference sequence). What the study reported, not specific to this receptor: Most expanded thyroid clonotypes (frequency above 0.001) were also detected in blood, suggesting blood repertoires may reflect thyroid immune responses. In validation, progression to ophthalmopathy was predicted by the model with around 71% sensitivity and roughly 72% specificity, a median of around 5.9 months before onset. No statistical method was used to set the sample size in advance, and investigators knew the group allocation. In cross-validation, a model built on a 13 V-J signature told ophthalmopathy apart from stable hyperthyroidism with approximately 90% sensitivity and roughly 81% specificity, and in testing the same model reached 80%/75%.

This sequence uses TRBV7-9 and TRBJ1-1, with a weak D call of TRBD1 (6 bases match). This receptor was identified in a man in his fifties or sixties with Graves' ophthalmopathy. The specimen was blood. The CDR3 protein: CASSLGEWTEGNTEASF. The DNA sequence is TGTGCCAGCAGCTTAGGCGAGTGGACAGAGGGTAACACTGAAGCTTCCTTT.